The source of this T cell receptor (beta chain) is a study of PD-1 blockade in classical Hodgkin lymphoma. Study-wide points: Why repertoires differed is undefined; disease activity or prior therapy possibly contributed.

As for this clone: Its matching antigen is unknown.

Relapse was seen in all patients after autologous stem cell transplantation, and brentuximab vedotin exposure was variable. Measured with immunoSEQ multiplex PCR; TCRdb has only the in-frame clones, and not every one. Of about 61,000 clones listed, roughly nine tenths are singletons. Germline-derived CDR1 and CDR2 are MNHEY and SMNVEV (reference sequence). Trimming left V 2 bases short and J 3 bases short, with 17 bases between. The CDR3 is 17 amino acids. The source material was peripheral blood mononuclear cells (PBMCs), sampled at baseline. The receptor's source is a human donor with classical Hodgkin lymphoma. The V call is TRBV27, the J call TRBJ2-1; D is ambiguous. CDR3 residues: CASSLPRTHRDYNEQFF. For the CDR3, the DNA is TGTGCCAGCAGTTTACCCCGGACCCATCGTGACTACAATGAGCAGTTCTTC.